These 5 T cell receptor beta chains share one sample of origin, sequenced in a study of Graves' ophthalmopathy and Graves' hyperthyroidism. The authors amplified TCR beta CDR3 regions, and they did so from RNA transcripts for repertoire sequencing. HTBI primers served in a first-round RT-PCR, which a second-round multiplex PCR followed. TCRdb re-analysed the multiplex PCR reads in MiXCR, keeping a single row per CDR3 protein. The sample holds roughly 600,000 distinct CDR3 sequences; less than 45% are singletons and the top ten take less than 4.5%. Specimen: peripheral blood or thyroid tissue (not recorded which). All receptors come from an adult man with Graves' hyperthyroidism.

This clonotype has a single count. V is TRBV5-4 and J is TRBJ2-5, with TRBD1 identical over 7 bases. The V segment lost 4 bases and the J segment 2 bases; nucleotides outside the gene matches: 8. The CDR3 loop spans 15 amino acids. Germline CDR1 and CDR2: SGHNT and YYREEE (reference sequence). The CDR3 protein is CASSEPTGDQETQYF. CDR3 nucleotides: TGTGCCAGCAGCGAGCCAACAGGGGATCAAGAGACCCAGTACTTC.

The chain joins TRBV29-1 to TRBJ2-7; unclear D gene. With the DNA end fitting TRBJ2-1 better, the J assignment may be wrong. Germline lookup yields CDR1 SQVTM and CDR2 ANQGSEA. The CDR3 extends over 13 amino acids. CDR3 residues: CSVGDLGFGEQFF. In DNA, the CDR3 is TGCAGCGTTGGCGACCTCGGATTTGGTGAGCAGTTCTTC.

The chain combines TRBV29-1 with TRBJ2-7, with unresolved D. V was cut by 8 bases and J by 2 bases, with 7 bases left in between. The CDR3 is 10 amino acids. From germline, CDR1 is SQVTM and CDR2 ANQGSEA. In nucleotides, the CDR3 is TGCAGCTCCACTGCCTACGAGCAGTACTTC. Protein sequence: CSSTAYEQYF.

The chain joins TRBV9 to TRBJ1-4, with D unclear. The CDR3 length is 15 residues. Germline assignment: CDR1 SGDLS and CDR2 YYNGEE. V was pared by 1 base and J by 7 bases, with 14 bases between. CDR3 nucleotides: TGTGCCAGCAGCGTATCCCCCGGGCGGAGTGAAAAACTGTTTTTT. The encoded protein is CASSVSPGRSEKLFF. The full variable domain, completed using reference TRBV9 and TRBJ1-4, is DSGVTQTPKHLITATGQRVTLRCSPRSGDLSVYWYQQSLDQGLQFLIQYYNGEERAKGNILERFSAQQFPDLHSELNLSSLELGDSALYFCASSVSPGRSEKLFFGSGTQLSVL.

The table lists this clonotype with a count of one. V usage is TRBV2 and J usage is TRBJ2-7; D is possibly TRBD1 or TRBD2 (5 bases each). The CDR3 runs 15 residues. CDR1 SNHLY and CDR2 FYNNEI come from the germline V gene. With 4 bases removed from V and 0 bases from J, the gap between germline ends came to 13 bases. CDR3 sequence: CASSASLDISYEQYF. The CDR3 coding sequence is TGTGCCAGCAGTGCTAGCCTGGACATCTCCTACGAGCAGTACTTC.